What follows describes a single TCR beta chain. CDR1 and CDR2 from the germline V gene are SGHRS and YFSETQ. The CDR3 runs 14 residues. V was clipped by 1 base and J by 3 bases, with 11 bases between them. The source of the sample is a study of blood T cell repertoires in COVID-19. Study-level background: COVID-19 samples from acute and convalescent phases originated in the United States, Italy and Spain. T cells, B-cell-depleted T cells, or PBMCs provided the cDNA or gDNA that served as material.

The authors' processing: Quantification of nucleated cells was approximated via reference gene primer amplification. Profiled with immunoSEQ multiplex PCR; TCRdb holds only in-frame clones, not every one. Clonal size and the V and J genes are those of that table, whereas D and trimming came from the DNA. This repertoire shows 200,000 to 250,000 clones, 75% to 90% found once; its top ten account for approximately 2.1%. This receptor was identified in a man aged 30 to 45 who had recovered from COVID-19. The material sequenced was peripheral blood. V usage is TRBV5-1 and J usage is TRBJ2-7; D is perhaps TRBD1 (5 bases). CDR3 amino acids: CASSLLRGSYEQYF. The CDR3 coding sequence is TGCGCCAGCAGCTTGTTAAGGGGTAGCTACGAGCAGTACTTC.